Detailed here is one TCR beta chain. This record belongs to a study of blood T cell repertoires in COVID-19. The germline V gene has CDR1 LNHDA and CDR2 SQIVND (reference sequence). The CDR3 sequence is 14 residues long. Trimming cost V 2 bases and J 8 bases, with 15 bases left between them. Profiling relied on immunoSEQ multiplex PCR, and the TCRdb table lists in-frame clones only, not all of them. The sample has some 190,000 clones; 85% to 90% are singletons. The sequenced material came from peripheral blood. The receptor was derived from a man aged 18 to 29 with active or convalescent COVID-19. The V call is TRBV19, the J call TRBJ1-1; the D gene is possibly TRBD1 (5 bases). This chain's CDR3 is CASSIRSAGLEAFF. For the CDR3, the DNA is TGTGCCAGTAGTATAAGGTCCGCAGGGCTAGAAGCTTTCTTT. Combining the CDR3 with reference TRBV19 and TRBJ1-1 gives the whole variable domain DGGITQSPKYLFRKEGQNVTLSCEQNLNHDAMYWYRQDPGQGLRLIYYSQIVNDFQKGDIAEGYSVSREKKESFPLTVTSAQKNPTAFYLCASSIRSAGLEAFFGQGTRLTVV.